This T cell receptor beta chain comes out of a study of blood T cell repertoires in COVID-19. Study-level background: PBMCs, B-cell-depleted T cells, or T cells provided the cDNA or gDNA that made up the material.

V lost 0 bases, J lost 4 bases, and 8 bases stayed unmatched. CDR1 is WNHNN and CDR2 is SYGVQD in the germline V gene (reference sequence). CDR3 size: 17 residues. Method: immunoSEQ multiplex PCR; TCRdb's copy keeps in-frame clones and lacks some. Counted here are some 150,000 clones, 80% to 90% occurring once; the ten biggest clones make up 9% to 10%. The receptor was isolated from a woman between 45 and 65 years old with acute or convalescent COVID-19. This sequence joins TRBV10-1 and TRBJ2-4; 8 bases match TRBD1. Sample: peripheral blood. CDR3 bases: TGCGCCAGCAGTGAGTCGGTGGCAGGGGGCACAAAAAACATTCAGTACTTC. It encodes CASSESVAGGTKNIQYF.